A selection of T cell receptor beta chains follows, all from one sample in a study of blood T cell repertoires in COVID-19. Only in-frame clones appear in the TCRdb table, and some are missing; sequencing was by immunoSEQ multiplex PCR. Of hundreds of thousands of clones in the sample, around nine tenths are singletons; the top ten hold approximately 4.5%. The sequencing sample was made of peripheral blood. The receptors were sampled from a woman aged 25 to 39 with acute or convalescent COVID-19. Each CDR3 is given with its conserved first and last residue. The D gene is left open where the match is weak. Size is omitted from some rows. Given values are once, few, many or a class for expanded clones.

cdr3_nt: TGTGCCAGCAGCTTAGCGAGCCAGCCCCAGCATTTT
cdr3_aa: CASSLASQPQHF
d_call: .
clone_size: .
v_call: TRBV7-2
j_call: TRBJ1-5

cdr3_nt: TGTGCCAGCAGTGTACAGGGGAACACTGAAGCTTTCTTT
cdr3_aa: CASSVQGNTEAFF
d_call: .
clone_size: .
v_call: TRBV27
j_call: TRBJ1-1

cdr3_nt: TGTGCCAGCAGTTTATGGGCAGGGGGCGAGCAGTACTTC
cdr3_aa: CASSLWAGGEQYF
d_call: TRBD1
clone_size: .
v_call: TRBV28
j_call: TRBJ2-7

cdr3_nt: TGTGCCACCCAACGCAGGGGTGAGGAGCAGTACTTC
cdr3_aa: CATQRRGEEQYF
d_call: .
clone_size: .
v_call: TRBV19
j_call: TRBJ2-7

cdr3_nt: TGTGCCAGCAGACGCCACCGGGACAGTTACACTGAAGCTTTCTTT
cdr3_aa: CASRRHRDSYTEAFF
d_call: TRBD1
clone_size: .
v_call: TRBV5-6
j_call: TRBJ1-1

cdr3_nt: TGTGCCAGCAGTGGAGGACAGGGTAGTTACGAGCAGTACTTC
cdr3_aa: CASSGGQGSYEQYF
d_call: TRBD1
clone_size: .
v_call: TRBV2
j_call: TRBJ2-7

cdr3_nt: TGTGCCAGCAGCCAAGTCGGTGTCCTCCGGGACAGCTACAATGAGCAGTTCTTC
cdr3_aa: CASSQVGVLRDSYNEQFF
d_call: TRBD1
clone_size: .
v_call: TRBV3-1/TRBV3-2
j_call: TRBJ2-1

cdr3_nt: TGTGCCTGGAGTGGACCCCGAGGGTCACCCCTCCACTTT
cdr3_aa: CAWSGPRGSPLHF
d_call: .
clone_size: .
v_call: TRBV30
j_call: TRBJ1-6

cdr3_nt: TGTGCCAGCAGCTTGGCCAAGGCAGGTTTCTGGAACACTGAAGCTTTCTTT
cdr3_aa: CASSLAKAGFWNTEAFF
d_call: .
clone_size: few
v_call: TRBV5-6
j_call: TRBJ1-1

cdr3_nt: TGTGCCAGCAGTTACTCGACTGGAAATGAAGCTTTCTTT
cdr3_aa: CASSYSTGNEAFF
d_call: .
clone_size: .
v_call: TRBV6-5
j_call: TRBJ1-1

cdr3_nt: TGTGCCAGCAGCGACACAGGGTCCGGCATGAACACTGAAGCTTTCTTT
cdr3_aa: CASSDTGSGMNTEAFF
d_call: .
clone_size: .
v_call: TRBV2
j_call: TRBJ1-1

cdr3_nt: TGTGCCAGCAGTCCCCAGACGGGGAACTATGGCTACACCTTC
cdr3_aa: CASSPQTGNYGYTF
d_call: .
clone_size: .
v_call: TRBV6-2/TRBV6-3
j_call: TRBJ1-2

cdr3_nt: TGTGCCAGCAGTTTTTCTTTCGCTCCCAGGAGCGGGTCTTTCTTCTTT
cdr3_aa: CASSFSFAPRSGSFFF
d_call: .
clone_size: few
v_call: TRBV27
j_call: TRBJ1-1

cdr3_nt: TGTGCCAGCAGCTTAGGTCTCAGCACAGATACGCAGTATTTT
cdr3_aa: CASSLGLSTDTQYF
d_call: .
clone_size: .
v_call: TRBV7-9
j_call: TRBJ2-3